The T cell receptor beta chain under discussion was sequenced for a study of PD-L1 blockade in urothelial cancer. Study as a whole: Blood underwent analysis 3 weeks (second dose) and 6 weeks after treatment began.

This table comes from immunoSEQ multiplex PCR, and its TCRdb copy is limited to in-frame clones, with some not included. The sample contains 33,000 or so clones, approximately 80% of which appear only once. The study's findings and limits: Survival was better when pretreatment blood TCR clonality fell below the median.

The CDR3 spans 13 residues. With 1 base removed from V and 4 bases from J, the gap between germline ends came to 7 bases. In germline, CDR1 is SGHTA, CDR2 FQGNSA. Regarding this clone: Antigen unknown.

V is TRBV7-2 and J is TRBJ2-5; D is unresolved. The sample here was PBMCs, taken around atezolizumab (anti-PD-L1) treatment. The source of this sequence is a man between 65 and 79 years old with urothelial cancer. CDR3: CASSLEQLETQYF. The CDR3 DNA sequence: TGTGCCAGCAGCTTAGAACAGTTAGAGACCCAGTACTTC.